This T cell receptor (beta chain) came from a study of identical twins. General study findings and limits: Monozygotic twin pairs showed more out-of-frame TCR alpha sharing than models estimated.

A universal primer site was added by template switching, and unique molecular identifiers were carried by the cDNA. TCRdb fed the 5' RACE reads into MiXCR, producing one record per CDR3 protein. Of around 370,000 distinct CDR3 sequences in the sample, approximately 10% were seen once. As concerns this clonotype: No antigen is known for it.

Germline CDR1 and CDR2: SGHAT and FQNNGV. The J segment lost 5 bases and the V segment lost 5 bases, leaving 8 bases of the junction unmatched. This CDR3 has 17 amino acids. This clonotype originated in a woman aged 45-59 years in good health. The chain has TRBV11-2 and TRBJ2-5; 16 bases line up with TRBD2. The sample was naive T cells sorted from blood. The CDR3 here is CASSKGLAGGRDETQYF. The CDR3 DNA reads as TGTGCCAGCAGCAAGGGACTAGCGGGAGGGCGGGACGAGACCCAGTACTTC.